These T cell receptor delta chains were read from a single sample in a study of gamma-delta chains in newborns, infants, children. TCRdb redid clone calling on the reads using CATT. Of approximately 12,000 delta-chain clones in the sample, 8.5% to 9% are singletons; the top ten hold roughly 3.8%. The sequenced sample was blood. The receptor set was obtained from a child who was a newborn, infant or young child, either healthy, febrile or measles-vaccinated (not recorded which). The CDR3 runs from the conserved cysteine through the conserved F or W. The D gene is left open where the match is weak. A clone size is listed for some rows: how often the clone was seen (once, few, many), or a class if it is expanded.

d_call	v_call	clone_size	j_call	cdr3_nt	cdr3_aa
TRDD3	TRDV2	few	TRDJ1	TGTGCCTGTGACGCCTTAGGTACTGGGGACACCGATAAACTCATCTTT	CACDALGTGDTDKLIF
TRDD3	TRDV2	few	TRDJ3	TGTGCCTGTGACACCGTGCTACTGGGGGATACGGCCTGGGACACCCGACAGATGTTTTTC	CACDTVLLGDTAWDTRQMFF
-	TRDV2	few	TRDJ1	TGTGCCTGTGACATAATCGGGACCCCTTCAGCGGAACTCATCTTT	CACDIIGTPSAELIF
TRDD3	TRDV2	few	TRDJ1	TGTGCCTGTGACAGCCTCCTGGGGGATACGCGGGGGAACACCGATAAACTCATCTTT	CACDSLLGDTRGNTDKLIF
TRDD3	TRDV2	-	TRDJ1	TGTGCCTGTGACACCGTACTTACTGGGGGTCCGGGGCTGTACACCGATAAACTCATCTTT	CACDTVLTGGPGLYTDKLIF
TRDD3	TRDV2	-	TRDJ1	TGTGCCTGTGACACCGTACTGGGGCGCTACGGGGACACCGATAAACTCATCTTT	CACDTVLGRYGDTDKLIF
TRDD3	TRDV2	few	TRDJ1	TGTGCCTGTGACACCCTGATGGGGGATACCGATAAACTCATCTTT	CACDTLMGDTDKLIF
TRDD3	TRDV2	-	TRDJ3	TGTGCCTGTGACACCGTCGGGGGATACGGGCTCTCCTGGGACACCCGACAGATGTTTTTC	CACDTVGGYGLSWDTRQMFF
TRDD3	TRDV2	-	TRDJ1	TGTGCCTGTGACAGGCTGGGGGGATACCTGGATAAACTCATCTTT	CACDRLGGYLDKLIF
-	TRDV2	-	TRDJ1	TGTGCCTGTGACACCCGTGGGCCTCCCGACACCGATAAACTCATCTTT	CACDTRGPPDTDKLIF
TRDD3	TRDV2	-	TRDJ3	TGTGCCTGTGACAATACTGGGGGGACCTGGGACACCCGACAGATGTTTTTC	CACDNTGGTWDTRQMFF
TRDD3	TRDV2	few	TRDJ3	TGTGCCTGTGACCTTTCTGGGGGATACTCCTGGGACACCCGACAGATGTTTTTC	CACDLSGGYSWDTRQMFF
-	TRDV2	few	TRDJ1	TGTGCCTGTGACACCGTTTCGCCCGCTCGGTGGGGGGCTGACACCGATAAACTCATCTTT	CACDTVSPARWGADTDKLIF
TRDD3	TRDV2	-	TRDJ3	TGTGCCTGTGACACACCTACTGGGGGATATTCCTGGGACACCCGACAGATGTTTTTC	CACDTPTGGYSWDTRQMFF
TRDD3	TRDV2	few	TRDJ1	TGTGCCTGTGACAAATTGGGGGACGACCCATTATACACCGATAAACTCATCTTT	CACDKLGDDPLYTDKLIF
TRDD3	TRDV2	-	TRDJ1	TGTGCCTGTGACGCTGTACTGGGGGATACGCTAGCCGATAAACTCATCTTT	CACDAVLGDTLADKLIF
TRDD3	TRDV2	few	TRDJ1	TGTGCCTGTGACACCGTTGGACTTCCTTTGGGGGATACGCCCGATAAACTCATCTTT	CACDTVGLPLGDTPDKLIF
TRDD3	TRDV2	-	TRDJ1	TGTGCCTGTGACCTACTGGGGGATACGTACACCGATAAACTCATCTTT	CACDLLGDTYTDKLIF
-	TRDV2	-	TRDJ1	TGTGCCTGTGACACCCTGCTTCCTACTGGGGACTACACCGATAAACTCATCTTT	CACDTLLPTGDYTDKLIF
TRDD3	TRDV2	few	TRDJ3	TGTGCCCGTGACACTGGGGGATACACATCCTGGGACACCCGACAGATGTTTTTC	CARDTGGYTSWDTRQMFF
TRDD3	TRDV2	few	TRDJ1	TGTGCCTGTGACACCTGGGGGAGAAAGTACACCGATAAACTCATCTTT	CACDTWGRKYTDKLIF
TRDD3	TRDV2	-	TRDJ1	TGTGCCTGTGACCCACTGGGGGTTTACACCGATAAACTCATCTTT	CACDPLGVYTDKLIF
-	TRDV2	few	TRDJ1	TGTGCCTGTGACACCGTTGACGGGGTAGGAGATAAACTCATCTTT	CACDTVDGVGDKLIF
TRDD3	TRDV2	few	TRDJ1	TGTGCCTGTGACAATATGGGGGAATTCACCGATAAACTCATCTTT	CACDNMGEFTDKLIF
TRDD3	TRDV2	-	TRDJ3	TGTGCCTGTGACAGTACTGGGGGATACTCATCCTGGGACACCCGACAGATGTTTTTC	CACDSTGGYSSWDTRQMFF
-	TRDV2	-	TRDJ1	TGTGCCTGTGACCCGATTCTGCCTTCCTCACCCGCATGGGCTCTAGACTTGGGGGGATTCAAGTACACCGATAAACTCATCTTT	CACDPILPSSPAWALDLGGFKYTDKLIF
-	TRDV2	few	TRDJ1	TGTGCCTGTGACACCATGGGTGCCACCGATAAACTCATCTTT	CACDTMGATDKLIF
TRDD3	TRDV2	few	TRDJ1	TGTGCCTGTGACACATTACTGGGGGATACGCGGAACGATAAACTCATCTTT	CACDTLLGDTRNDKLIF
-	TRDV2	-	TRDJ1	TGTGCCTGTGACGGTCCTGGGAGGACCCACGATAAACTCATCTTT	CACDGPGRTHDKLIF
-	TRDV2	few	TRDJ1	TGTGCCTGTGACACCGTAGGGGGACGGGACACCGATAAACTCATCTTT	CACDTVGGRDTDKLIF
-	TRDV2	medium-sized	TRDJ1	TGTGCCTGTGACTCAATACTGGGACTGTACACCGATAAACTCATCTTT	CACDSILGLYTDKLIF